The 16 T cell receptor beta chains presented below share a single source sample, sequenced in a study of shared clonotypes between healthy human individuals. TCRdb's table, derived via immunoSEQ multiplex PCR, lists solely in-frame clones and lacks some. This table holds hundreds of thousands of clones, less than 80% found once. The material sequenced was memory CD4+ T cells sorted from blood. Subset reported: CD45RA-negative fraction. These receptors all stem from a woman aged 25 to 45 in good health.

The gene calls are TRBV20-1 and TRBJ2-1, with a weak D call TRBD2 (7 bases). V gave up 4 bases and J gave up 9 bases, with 10 bases separating them. The CDR3 totals 11 residues. The V gene's germline CDR1 is DFQATT and CDR2 SNEGSKA (reference sequence). The CDR3 loop reads CSAKGGIEQFF. As DNA, the CDR3 is TGCAGTGCTAAGGGGGGGATTGAGCAGTTCTTC.

This chain links TRBV11-1 with TRBJ2-3; D is possibly TRBD2 (6 bases). The CDR3 contains 14 residues. Germline V gene sequence: CDR1 SGHAT, CDR2 FQDESV (reference sequence). The V end was cut by 6 bases, the J end by 4 bases, with 14 bases between. CDR3 DNA: TGTGCCAGCAGGATCGGGGGTGGGCCAGATACGCAGTATTTT. It codes for CASRIGGGPDTQYF.

A word on this clone: Germline and junction disagree at one end, which may indicate a read error. V gene TRBV6-6 combines with J gene TRBJ2-7; D may be TRBD2 (7 bases). Germline V lookup: CDR1 MNHNY, CDR2 SVGAGI (reference sequence). This CDR3 spans 13 amino acids. CDR3 residues: CASSYSEGRGLNF. As DNA, the CDR3 is TGTGCCAGCAGTTACTCGGAAGGGAGGGGGTTGAACTTC.

The table lists this clone with a count of one. V is TRBV27 and J is TRBJ1-2, with D unclear. Trimming removed 6 bases from V and 2 bases from J, with 10 bases in between. The length of the CDR3 is 13 residues. The V gene's germline CDR1 is MNHEY and CDR2 SMNVEV (reference sequence). CDR3: CASRGLGNYGYTF. The CDR3 DNA reads as TGTGCCAGCAGGGGGTTAGGGAACTATGGCTACACCTTC.

This chain connects TRBV11-2 to TRBJ2-1; 8 bases are a match to TRBD1. Unmatched junction bases numbered 3, after V lost 4 bases and J lost 1 base. Germline CDR1 SGHAT, CDR2 FQNNGV. The CDR3 loop spans 15 amino acids. The CDR3 sequence: CASSYRDRSYNEQFF. Written as DNA, the CDR3 is TGTGCCAGCAGCTACCGGGACAGGTCCTACAATGAGCAGTTCTTC.

The chain joins TRBV6-4 to TRBJ2-3; TRBD2 matches at 10 bases. Trimming removed 5 bases from V and 2 bases from J; junction bases left unmatched: 7. The CDR3 sequence is 16 residues long. Germline V CDR1 and CDR2: MRHNA, SNTAGT. The CDR3 region is CASSTLAGVPTDTQYF. DNA for the CDR3: TGTGCCAGCAGTACGCTAGCGGGGGTACCCACAGATACGCAGTATTTT.

J is TRBJ2-2 and V is TRBV6-5, with D perhaps TRBD2 (6 bases). V dropped 6 bases and J dropped 5 bases, with 10 bases sitting between them. The germline gives CDR1 MNHEY, CDR2 SVGAGI. The CDR3 consists of 13 residues. The CDR3 loop is CASRGGETGELFF. The CDR3 bases are TGTGCCAGCAGGGGGGGAGAGACCGGGGAGCTGTTTTTT.

The chain recombines TRBV5-1 with TRBJ1-1; D remains ambiguous. V shed 0 bases and J shed 1 base, with 10 bases lying between them. This CDR3 comprises 15 residues. The germline gives CDR1 SGHRS, CDR2 YFSETQ. The CDR3 is CASSLVVQPNTEAFF. In DNA form, the CDR3 reads TGCGCCAGCAGCTTGGTGGTGCAGCCGAACACTGAAGCTTTCTTT.

This clone was picked up a small number of times. The chain joins TRBV15 to TRBJ2-4, with D unclear. CDR1 is LNHNV, CDR2 YYDKDF, per germline (reference sequence). The CDR3 length is 13 residues. Trimming left V 5 bases short and J 2 bases short, with 7 bases between. The CDR3 region has the DNA TGTGCCACCAGCGGCGGCTCCAAAAACATTCAGTACTTC. Translation gives CATSGGSKNIQYF.

The rearrangement uses TRBV5-1 and TRBJ2-7; D unresolved. In germline, CDR1 is SGHRS, CDR2 YFSETQ. The CDR3 runs to 14 residues. V lost 6 bases to trimming and J lost 0 bases, with 13 bases between them. The CDR3 sequence: CASKAWQSSYEQYF. The CDR3, as DNA: TGCGCCAGCAAGGCGTGGCAGAGCTCCTACGAGCAGTACTTC.

This chain joins TRBV5-4 and TRBJ2-5; 10 bases match TRBD2. Trimming cost V 4 bases and J 7 bases; bases outside gene matches: 19. Germline V gene data show CDR1 as SGHNT and CDR2 as YYREEE (reference sequence). The CDR3 loop spans 18 amino acids. As DNA, the CDR3 is TGTGCCAGCAGCCCACCCCACTGGCCTAGCGGGAGTTTGGGGACCCAGTACTTC. Protein sequence: CASSPPHWPSGSLGTQYF.

This rearrangement joins TRBV21-1 to TRBJ2-7; the table's D gene call, TRBD2, was not cross checked with the DNA. TRBV21-1 is termed a pseudogene. The CDR3 loop spans 15 amino acids. The CDR3 sequence: CAGRGSGNHSYEQYF. The CDR3 region has the DNA TGTGCCGGACGAGGGAGCGGGAATCACTCCTACGAGCAGTACTTC.

V gene TRBV5-1 combines with J gene TRBJ1-1; a possible D gene is TRBD1 (5 bases). With 0 bases removed from V and 11 bases from J, the gap between germline ends came to 14 bases. The CDR3 consists of 13 residues. The V gene's germline CDR1 is SGHRS and CDR2 YFSETQ. CDR3: CASSLGTGNRAFF. The CDR3 nucleotides read TGCGCCAGCAGCTTGGGAACAGGTAACCGGGCTTTCTTT.

The V gene is TRBV28, the J gene TRBJ2-1; D possibly corresponds to TRBD2 (5 bases). This CDR3 contains 15 residues. Looked up from germline, CDR1 is MDHEN and CDR2 is SYDVKM. Trimming left V 7 bases short and J 2 bases short, with 15 bases between. Here the CDR3 reads CASIGGEGAYNEQFF. CDR3 sequence (DNA): TGTGCCAGCATTGGTGGAGAGGGCGCCTACAATGAGCAGTTCTTC.

V and J are TRBV19 and TRBJ2-3; D could derive from TRBD1 or TRBD2 (5 bases each). The CDR3 has 17 residues. Germline V gene data show CDR1 as LNHDA and CDR2 as SQIVND (reference sequence). With 6 bases removed from V and 4 bases from J, the gap between germline ends came to 23 bases. CDR3 DNA sequence: TGTGCCAGTAGCCCTAATAGGGACCCAGATGACGCAGATACGCAGTATTTT. Encoded protein: CASSPNRDPDDADTQYF.

The chain's CDR3 is CASREADSGANVLTF. The CDR3 DNA is TGTGCCAGCAGAGAGGCGGACTCTGGGGCCAACGTCCTGACTTTC. The chain combines TRBV7-2 with TRBJ2-6; D is undetermined. V shed 6 bases and J shed 0 bases, with 9 bases lying between them. The CDR3 loop spans 15 amino acids. Germline CDR1 SGHTA, CDR2 FQGNSA.